The rows below give T cell receptor beta chains drawn from one sample of a study of early T cells in non-severe SARS-CoV-2 infection. MiXCR, run by TCRdb on the 5' RACE reads, gives a single entry per CDR3 protein. The data contain 65,000 to 80,000 distinct CDR3 sequences, around 13% of them singletons. Sequences were obtained from whole blood. These receptors were collected from an adult who was a healthcare worker with PCR-confirmed SARS-CoV-2 infection or an uninfected control (not recorded which). Each CDR3 is given with its conserved first and last residue. The D gene is left open where the match is weak. Only some rows state a clone size, as once, few, many or a class for expanded clones.

>TRBV27|-|-|TRBJ2-3
CASAPGGRVTDTQYF
TGTGCCAGCGCCCCCGGAGGGAGAGTCACAGATACGCAGTATTTT
>TRBV28|many|TRBD2|TRBJ2-1
CASTPPGGALKFF
TGTGCCAGCACACCTCCGGGGGGGGCATTGAAGTTCTTC
>TRBV25-1|few|-|TRBJ2-7
CASSTPGSYEQYF
TGTGCCAGCAGTACCCCCGGGTCCTACGAGCAGTACTTC
>TRBV12-3/TRBV12-4|few|TRBD2|TRBJ2-5
CATSPGGREETQYF
TGTGCCACCTCCCCGGGAGGGAGGGAGGAGACCCAGTACTTC
>TRBV10-3|few|TRBD2|TRBJ2-1
CAISVTGTSGLSYNEQFF
TGTGCCATCAGTGTAACCGGGACTAGCGGGTTATCCTACAATGAGCAGTTCTTC
>TRBV4-2|few|TRBD2|TRBJ2-2
CASSRVAGGLTGELFF
TGTGCCAGCAGCCGAGTAGCGGGGGGGCTTACCGGGGAGCTGTTTTTT
>TRBV30|many|-|TRBJ1-5
CAWSEYGNQPQHF
TGTGCCTGGAGTGAATATGGGAATCAGCCCCAGCATTTT
>TRBV30|-|TRBD1|TRBJ2-2
CAWGRGGLNLTGELFF
TGTGCCTGGGGGAGAGGGGGCCTTAACCTCACCGGGGAGCTGTTTTTT
>TRBV7-2|few|TRBD2|TRBJ2-2
CASSLSAGVTGELFF
TGTGCCAGCAGCCTCTCGGCGGGGGTAACCGGGGAGCTGTTTTTT
>TRBV7-2|many|-|TRBJ2-1
CASSLGTGSGLHNEQFF
TGTGCCAGCAGCTTAGGGACAGGTAGCGGACTTCACAATGAGCAGTTCTTC
>TRBV29-1|-|-|TRBJ2-7
CSVARGGTAYEQYF
TGCAGCGTTGCTCGCGGAGGTACCGCCTACGAGCAGTACTTC
>TRBV28|-|-|TRBJ1-2
CASSLPSTGRLRGYTF
TGTGCCAGCAGTTTACCCTCCACGGGACGGCTCCGGGGCTACACCTTC
>TRBV11-3|many|-|TRBJ2-6
CASSPGGSGANVLTF
TGTGCCAGCAGCCCTGGAGGGTCTGGGGCCAACGTCCTGACTTTC
>TRBV20-1|few|-|TRBJ2-7
CSAWAGEQYF
TGCAGTGCTTGGGCGGGCGAGCAGTACTTC
>TRBV12-3/TRBV12-4|-|-|TRBJ2-5
CASSLGQETQYF
TGTGCCAGCAGTTTAGGTCAAGAGACCCAGTACTTC
>TRBV28|many|TRBD1|TRBJ1-6
CASSSPGQGSSPLHF
TGTGCCAGCAGTTCCCCGGGACAGGGAAGTTCACCCCTCCACTTT
>TRBV3-1|-|-|TRBJ1-6
CASSPGGIYNSPLHF
TGTGCCAGCAGCCCGGGGGGGATCTACAATTCACCCCTCCACTTT
>TRBV7-9|-|-|TRBJ2-3
CASSLGGGATDTQYF
TGTGCCAGCAGCTTAGGAGGCGGGGCCACAGATACGCAGTATTTT
>TRBV28|many|-|TRBJ2-2
CASSQGTGELFF
TGTGCCAGCAGCCAGGGTACCGGGGAGCTGTTTTTT
>TRBV7-9|few|-|TRBJ2-4
CASSSSQGRQYF
TGTGCCAGCAGCTCCTCTCAGGGACGTCAGTACTTC
>TRBV12-3/TRBV12-4|many|-|TRBJ2-5
CASSSSLASKTQYF
TGTGCCAGCAGTTCGTCCCTAGCCTCGAAGACCCAGTACTTC
>TRBV28|few|-|TRBJ1-2
CASSRQAYGYTF
TGTGCCAGCAGTCGACAGGCCTATGGCTACACCTTC
>TRBV4-2|-|-|TRBJ2-1
CASSQDIAVLGEQFF
TGTGCCAGCAGCCAAGATATAGCGGTTCTGGGTGAGCAGTTCTTC
>TRBV29-1|-|-|TRBJ2-2
CSAMRQDGELFF
TGCAGCGCAATGAGGCAGGACGGGGAGCTGTTTTTT
>TRBV14|many|-|TRBJ2-1
CASSHPLGPYNEQFF
TGTGCCAGCAGCCATCCCCTAGGGCCCTACAATGAGCAGTTCTTC